This T cell receptor (beta chain) appears in the sequencing data of a study of blood T cell repertoires in COVID-19. The assay was immunoSEQ multiplex PCR, and TCRdb's table has in-frame clones only and misses some. The sample records 300,000 or so clones, 90% being singletons. This clone is a singleton in its sample. The CDR3 extends over 15 amino acids. Per germline, CDR1 MGHRA and CDR2 YSYEKL. Trimming at V came to 4 bases and at J to 3 bases, leaving 3 bases not matched to a gene. The clonotype was recovered from a woman aged 25 to 39 who had recovered from COVID-19. Sequencing input: PBMCs or T cells enriched from blood (not recorded which). V and J are TRBV4-1 and TRBJ2-1, with 10 nucleotides matching TRBD2. The CDR3 is CASSPAGGNYNEQFF. In nucleotides, the CDR3 is TGCGCCAGCAGCCCAGCGGGAGGGAACTACAATGAGCAGTTCTTC.